This record covers a single T cell receptor (beta chain). TCRdb re-derived calls from the RACE reads in MiXCR, one entry per CDR3 protein. The sample has more than 70,000 distinct CDR3 sequences, approximately 9% seen once. Per germline, CDR1 MDHEN and CDR2 SYDVKM. Trimming removed 6 bases from V and 0 bases from J, with 18 bases in between. This CDR3 contains 16 residues. The sample is drawn from a study of human T cells and chemical hapten exposure. Time point of the sample: healthy volunteer bleed at 2 weeks. Unfractionated whole blood was the source from which total RNA was extracted. Specimen: whole blood. The TCR was taken from a female donor in good health. Some clones in this sample may be carry-over from other donors' samples. The rearrangement links TRBV28 to TRBJ2-7; a possible D gene is TRBD2 (5 bases). CDR3 sequence (DNA): TGTGCCAGCAGCTCAACGAGGGCCGTTAGCTCCTACGAGCAGTACTTC. Translation gives CASSSTRAVSSYEQYF.